The next 32 T cell receptor beta chains were all read from a single sample in a study of T cell responses to AZD1222 COVID-19 vaccine. This table comes from immunoSEQ multiplex PCR, and its TCRdb copy is limited to in-frame clones, with some not included. The sample has 200,000 or so clones; around 89% are singletons. Sequencing used peripheral blood, obtained on day 0 of AZD1222 vaccination. Source of these receptors: an adult in good health.

The V and J genes are TRBV4-3 and TRBJ2-3; no definite D call. Germline V gene lookup returns CDR1 LGHNA and CDR2 YSLEER. Trimming stripped 7 bases from V and 0 bases from J, with 14 bases between. This CDR3 has 15 amino acids. CDR3 residues: CASILRVSSTDTQYF. In DNA, the CDR3 is TGCGCCAGCATCCTCCGGGTGAGCAGCACAGATACGCAGTATTTT.

V usage is TRBV28 and J usage is TRBJ2-6; D remains unclear. Trimming took 8 bases from V and 1 from J, leaving 18 bases between them. Germline V gene sequence: CDR1 MDHEN, CDR2 SYDVKM. The CDR3 spans 17 residues. CDR3: CASGKRSPNSGANVLTF. CDR3 nucleotide sequence: TGTGCCAGCGGAAAACGATCACCAAATTCTGGGGCCAACGTCCTGACTTTC.

The chain carries TRBV7-2 and TRBJ2-3, with TRBD2 identical over 11 bases. The CDR3 runs 15 residues. Trimming cost V 5 bases and J 2 bases; bases outside gene matches: 3. Per the germline V gene, CDR1 is SGHTA and CDR2 is FQGNSA. In DNA form, the CDR3 reads TGTGCCAGCAGCACGACTAGCGGGATCACAGATACGCAGTATTTT. Its translation is CASSTTSGITDTQYF. Full variable domain (outside the CDR3, taken from reference TRBV7-2 and TRBJ2-3): GAGVSQSPSNKVTEKGKDVELRCDPISGHTALYWYRQSLGQGLEFLIYFQGNSAPDKSGLPSDRFSAERTGGSVSTLTIQRTQQEDSAVYLCASSTTSGITDTQYFGPGTRLTVL.

J is TRBJ1-1 and V is TRBV14, with TRBD1 as a possible D gene (5 bases). Trimming shortened V by 4 bases and J by 3 bases, and 12 bases separated the two germline ends. Germline loops: CDR1 SGHDN, CDR2 FVKESK. CDR3 length: 14 residues. CDR3 amino acids: CASSPTLGDTEAFF. The CDR3 DNA is TGTGCCAGCAGCCCCACTTTGGGGGACACTGAAGCTTTCTTT.

The J gene is TRBJ1-3, the V gene TRBV18; 8 bases are a match to TRBD1. Germline V gene lookup returns CDR1 KGHSH and CDR2 LQKENI. The CDR3 is 15 amino acids. V lost 3 bases to trimming and J lost 0 bases; unmatched junction nucleotides: 1. The CDR3: CASSPTGVSGNTIYF. DNA of the CDR3: TGTGCCAGCTCACCGACAGGGGTCTCTGGAAACACCATATATTTT.

This clone has a handful of counts. The chain couples TRBV5-4 to TRBJ2-1, with TRBD2 identical over 11 bases. This CDR3 has 16 amino acids. Unmatched junction bases numbered 6, after V lost 6 bases and J lost 1 base. Germline V gene lookup returns CDR1 SGHNT and CDR2 YYREEE (reference sequence). The CDR3 coding sequence is TGTGCCAGCACTATTAGCGGGGGGGCATCCTACAATGAGCAGTTCTTC. This encodes CASTISGGASYNEQFF.

The genes are TRBV10-3 and TRBJ1-5, with no clear D. Germline CDR1 ENHRY, CDR2 SYGVKD. The CDR3 has 16 residues. V lost 2 bases, J lost 2 bases, and 13 bases lay in between. CDR3: CAISEAYATGNQPQHF. The CDR3 DNA reads as TGTGCCATCAGTGAGGCTTACGCCACCGGCAATCAGCCCCAGCATTTT.

The chain links TRBV5-6 to TRBJ1-6; the D gene is possibly TRBD1 (6 bases). Trimming pared 0 bases from V and 9 bases from J, leaving 10 bases between. From germline, CDR1 is SGHDT and CDR2 YYEEEE. This CDR3 is 14 amino acids long. Here the CDR3 reads CASSLDRVASPLHF. The CDR3 DNA is TGTGCCAGCAGCTTGGACAGGGTCGCTTCACCCCTCCACTTT.

V usage is TRBV30 and J usage is TRBJ2-5; 9 nucleotides agree with TRBD2. There are 15 residues in the CDR3. V shed 2 bases and J 7 bases; nucleotides not matched to a gene: 11. Germline CDR1 and CDR2: GTSNPN and SVGIG (reference sequence). The CDR3 loop is CAWSSGSGGQGTQYF. CDR3 sequence (DNA): TGTGCCTGGAGTTCGGGTAGCGGGGGTCAGGGGACCCAGTACTTC.

This chain uses TRBV5-1 with TRBJ1-3; perhaps TRBD1 as D (5 bases). V was clipped by 0 bases and J by 0 bases, with 10 bases between them. This CDR3 region has 16 residues. The germline gives CDR1 SGHRS, CDR2 YFSETQ. CDR3 sequence: CASSLEGSGSGNTIYF. The CDR3 nucleotides are TGCGCCAGCAGCTTGGAGGGGTCTGGCTCTGGAAACACCATATATTTT.

CDR3 nucleotide sequence: TGTGCCAGCAGCTCCACACAGGGCACCCGGAGGGGCTACACCTTC. The encoded protein is CASSSTQGTRRGYTF. The chain combines TRBV12-1 with TRBJ1-2; TRBD1 is the table's D call, not checked against the DNA. TRBV12-1 represents a pseudogene. This CDR3 comprises 15 residues.

The V and J genes are TRBV2 and TRBJ1-1; perhaps TRBD1 as D (5 bases). The CDR3 sequence is 15 residues long. Trimming cost V 4 bases and J 10 bases, with 22 bases left between them. CDR1 SNHLY and CDR2 FYNNEI come from the germline V gene. The chain's CDR3 is CASSVEVMGPWVAFF. CDR3 bases: TGTGCCAGCAGTGTCGAAGTGATGGGGCCCTGGGTAGCTTTCTTT. The full variable domain, its missing parts supplied by reference TRBV2 and TRBJ1-1, is EPEVTQTPSHQVTQMGQEVILRCVPISNHLYFYWYRQILGQKVEFLVSFYNNEISEKSEIFDDQFSVERPDGSNFTLKIRSTKLEDSAMYFCASSVEVMGPWVAFFGQGTRLTVV.

The chain employs TRBV19 and TRBJ2-7; perhaps TRBD1 as D (5 bases). The germline CDR1 and CDR2 sequences are LNHDA and SQIVND (reference sequence). The CDR3 runs 13 residues. Between the trimmed V and J ends, which lost 5 bases and 1 base, there was a span of 9 bases. The CDR3, as DNA: TGTGCCAGTAGTGCTTCAGGGTCCTACGAGCAGTACTTC. Translated: CASSASGSYEQYF.

The CDR3 region has the DNA TGTGCCAGCAGTTACTCGCAGCCCAGATTGTCCTACGAGCAGTACTTC. Its protein product is CASSYSQPRLSYEQYF. The chain combines TRBV6-5 with TRBJ2-7; D gene ambiguous. This CDR3 has 16 residues. Per the germline V gene, CDR1 is MNHEY and CDR2 is SVGAGI. Trimming left V 0 bases short and J 1 base short, with 13 bases between.

This clone appeared a single time. This chain connects TRBV3-1 (or the pseudogene TRBV3-2) to TRBJ2-3; D is tentatively TRBD1 or TRBD2 (5 bases each). V dropped 4 bases and J dropped 5 bases, with 16 bases sitting between them. Germline CDR1 LGHDT, CDR2 YNNKEL (reference sequence). The CDR3 contains 15 residues. The CDR3 region is CASSRREGLGDTQYF. CDR3 DNA: TGTGCCAGCAGCCGACGTGAGGGGTTGGGAGATACGCAGTATTTT.

The V and J genes are TRBV7-2 and TRBJ2-1; D is possibly TRBD2 (7 bases). Trimming shortened V by 1 base and J by 4 bases, and 14 bases separated the two germline ends. In germline, CDR1 is SGHTA, CDR2 FQGNSA. The CDR3 runs 16 residues. The CDR3 region is CASSLGPGGEYNEQFF. CDR3 in DNA: TGTGCCAGCAGCTTAGGACCGGGGGGCGAATACAATGAGCAGTTCTTC.

J is TRBJ1-5 and V is TRBV7-2, with 7 bases that match TRBD1. Trimming at V came to 5 bases and at J to 5 bases, leaving 3 bases not matched to a gene. CDR1 SGHTA and CDR2 FQGNSA come from the germline V gene. The CDR3 contains 13 residues. DNA of the CDR3: TGTGCCAGCAGCGACAGGGTAGATCAGCCCCAGCATTTT. Translating gives CASSDRVDQPQHF.

For this clone: The same CDR3 arises from other DNA sequences in this sample as well. This chain connects TRBV12-3 or TRBV12-4 to TRBJ2-1; no reliable D call. V gave up 6 bases and J gave up 6 bases, with 6 bases separating them. The CDR3 loop spans 11 amino acids. This CDR3 reads CASSPRNEQFF. CDR3 coding DNA: TGTGCCAGCAGCCCCCGCAATGAGCAGTTCTTC.

The V and J genes are TRBV6-5 and TRBJ1-4, with 9 bases identical to TRBD1. The length of the CDR3 is 14 residues. Losses at the gene ends were 7 bases for V and 6 bases for J; bases not matched to a gene: 6. The germline V gene has CDR1 MNHEY and CDR2 SVGAGI. CDR3 sequence: CASIVGQGYEKLFF. The CDR3 nucleotides read TGTGCCAGCATCGTGGGACAGGGATATGAAAAACTGTTTTTT.

The V call is TRBV28, the J call TRBJ1-6; 7 bases are a match to TRBD1. Germline CDR1 MDHEN, CDR2 SYDVKM. The CDR3 totals 16 residues. With 3 bases clipped from V and 7 bases from J, the junction kept 9 bases outside the gene matches. This CDR3 reads CASSLGPGTANSPLHF. The CDR3 coding sequence is TGTGCCAGCAGTTTGGGTCCCGGGACAGCGAATTCACCCCTCCACTTT.

The chain couples TRBV30 to TRBJ1-5, with 7 bases identical to TRBD1. CDR1 is GTSNPN, CDR2 SVGIG, per germline (reference sequence). The CDR3 runs to 13 residues. V shed 4 bases and J 5 bases; nucleotides not matched to a gene: 5. The CDR3 DNA sequence: TGTGCCTGGACTCAGGGGGGCGATCAGCCCCAGCATTTT. Residues: CAWTQGGDQPQHF.

This chain uses TRBV6-2 or TRBV6-3 with TRBJ1-5; D perhaps matches TRBD1 (6 bases). V was clipped by 5 bases and J by 2 bases, with 13 bases between them. Germline V gene lookup returns CDR1 MNHEY and CDR2 SVGEGT. The CDR3 extends over 15 amino acids. For the CDR3, the DNA is TGTGCCAGCAGTAGCCGACAGGTCGGCAATCAGCCCCAGCATTTT. It encodes CASSSRQVGNQPQHF.

The chain is built from TRBV7-2 and TRBJ2-2; D is tentatively TRBD1 or TRBD2 (5 bases each). The CDR3 runs 17 residues. Looked up from germline, CDR1 is SGHTA and CDR2 is FQGNSA. Trimming removed 5 bases from V and 2 bases from J, with 18 bases in between. CDR3 DNA: TGTGCCAGCAGCCCAGATGTCGGGGCAATTAACACCGGGGAGCTGTTTTTT. Its translation is CASSPDVGAINTGELFF.

This chain connects TRBV28 to TRBJ2-1; possibly TRBD2 for D (5 bases). Germline lookup yields CDR1 MDHEN and CDR2 SYDVKM. There are 13 residues in the CDR3. V dropped 3 bases and J dropped 8 bases, with 11 bases sitting between them. CDR3 region: CASSFQTRDEQFF. CDR3 DNA sequence: TGTGCCAGCAGTTTTCAAACGAGGGATGAGCAGTTCTTC.

This clone was detected a few times. The V call is TRBV2, the J call TRBJ1-5, with TRBD1 as a possible D gene (5 bases). V lost 7 bases and J 0 bases, leaving 10 bases between the germline ends. The germline CDR1 and CDR2 sequences are SNHLY and FYNNEI. CDR3 length: 14 amino acids. The CDR3, as DNA: TGTGCCAGCAACGCAGGGCTTAGCAATCAGCCCCAGCATTTT. Translating it yields CASNAGLSNQPQHF.

The DNA for the CDR3 is TGTGCCAGCAGCCCATCATTGGGGCCTAATCAGCCCCAGCATTTT. Translation gives CASSPSLGPNQPQHF. The chain is built from TRBV7-2 and TRBJ1-5, with D maybe TRBD1 (5 bases). CDR3 length: 15 residues. Germline CDR1 and CDR2: SGHTA and FQGNSA. V lost 5 bases and J 4 bases, leaving 15 bases between the germline ends.

A note on this clone: Distinct nucleotide sequences in the sample also encode this CDR3. The chain joins TRBV28 to TRBJ1-5; 8 bases fit TRBD1. J was trimmed by 4 bases and V by 4 bases; bases with no gene match: 3. This CDR3 is built from 14 residues. Germline CDR1 MDHEN, CDR2 SYDVKM. DNA for the CDR3: TGTGCCAGCAGTTCAGGGGGCTCAAATCAGCCCCAGCATTTT. Encoded protein: CASSSGGSNQPQHF.

The table lists this clone with a count of one. The chain is built from TRBV19 and TRBJ2-6; a possible D gene is TRBD2 (5 bases). Germline loops: CDR1 LNHDA, CDR2 SQIVND (reference sequence). This CDR3 has 15 residues. V shed 11 bases and J shed 2 bases, with 16 bases lying between them. CDR3 loop: CASSRYGAGANVLTF. CDR3 DNA: TGTGCCTCTTCCAGATACGGGGCTGGGGCCAACGTCCTGACTTTC.

The chain couples TRBV28 to TRBJ2-5, with 10 bases aligning to TRBD2. Per the germline V gene, CDR1 is MDHEN and CDR2 is SYDVKM. This CDR3 is built from 15 residues. V dropped 6 bases and J dropped 2; count of bases not matched to a gene: 6. The DNA of the CDR3 is TGTGCCAGCAGGCCAAGCGGGAGGGGGCAAGAGACCCAGTACTTC. It encodes CASRPSGRGQETQYF.

V gene TRBV2 combines with J gene TRBJ1-2; TRBD1 matches 10 bases. The V and J ends lost 7 bases and 7 bases, in that order; junction bases with no gene match: 9. Germline V gives CDR1 SNHLY, CDR2 FYNNEI. This CDR3 contains 14 residues. As DNA, the CDR3 is TGTGCCAGCACTCCGGGACAGGGGTTTCGTGGCTACACCTTC. This gives the protein CASTPGQGFRGYTF.

This clone has just one count. The gene calls are TRBV5-6 and TRBJ2-4; D possibly corresponds to TRBD2 (5 bases). Per the germline V gene, CDR1 is SGHDT and CDR2 is YYEEEE. The CDR3 has 15 residues. Trimming took 8 bases from V and 5 from J, leaving 20 bases between them. CDR3 residues: CASTARGWQQNIQYF. DNA of the CDR3: TGTGCCAGTACCGCCCGGGGTTGGCAGCAAAACATTCAGTACTTC.

This clone was seen a single time. V gene TRBV4-3 combines with J gene TRBJ2-7; a weak D match, TRBD1 (6 bases). Deletions cut 1 base from V and 4 bases from J, with 17 bases between. CDR1 is LGHNA, CDR2 YSLEER, per germline. This CDR3 comprises 16 residues. CDR3 coding DNA: TGCGCCAGCAGCCAAGGACAGGACCCGGCATATTACGAGCAGTACTTC. Protein: CASSQGQDPAYYEQYF.